The rows below give T cell receptor beta chains drawn from one sample of a study of T-cell reconstitution after alpha-beta-depleted transplantation in children. Each CDR3 protein is one row after TCRdb ran MiXCR on the PCR reads. The table has about 980,000 distinct CDR3 sequences, about 30% seen once. Sample: PBMCs, mostly from graft donor cells, taken 360 days after TCRalphabeta/CD19-depleted stem cell transplant. These receptors all come from a boy under two years old who had a stem cell transplant for SCID, so the T cells may come from the graft donor. Each CDR3 is given with its conserved first and last residue. D genes are given only for firm matches. The listing skips clone size in some rows; elsewhere it reads once, few, many or a size class.

V: TRBV4-3; D: TRBD1; size: -; J: TRBJ2-1; CDR3: CASSLAGTVSSYNEQFF; DNA: TGCGCCAGCAGCCTAGCCGGGACAGTGAGCTCCTACAATGAGCAGTTCTTC
V: TRBV28; D: -; size: few; J: TRBJ2-2; CDR3: CASTMNTGELFF; DNA: TGTGCCAGCACCATGAACACCGGGGAGCTGTTTTTT
V: TRBV6-5; D: -; size: few; J: TRBJ2-7; CDR3: CASNFGVGTYEQYF; DNA: TGTGCCAGCAATTTCGGGGTAGGGACCTACGAGCAGTACTTC
V: TRBV12-3/TRBV12-4; D: TRBD1; size: -; J: TRBJ1-2; CDR3: CASSLSGQVSIGGYTF; DNA: TGTGCCAGCAGTTTATCGGGACAGGTTTCTATCGGTGGCTACACCTTC
V: TRBV5-1; D: -; size: -; J: TRBJ2-1; CDR3: CASSFPTGSYNEQFF; DNA: TGCGCCAGCAGCTTCCCGACAGGATCGTACAATGAGCAGTTCTTC
V: TRBV12-3/TRBV12-4; D: -; size: -; J: TRBJ1-1; CDR3: CASSWGGEAFF; DNA: TGTGCCAGCAGTTGGGGGGGTGAAGCTTTCTTT
V: TRBV20-1; D: TRBD1; size: few; J: TRBJ1-6; CDR3: CSAPYRQGGNSPLHF; DNA: TGCAGTGCCCCATACCGCCAGGGGGGTAATTCACCCCTCCACTTT
V: TRBV15; D: TRBD1; size: -; J: TRBJ2-7; CDR3: CATSGQGPYEQYF; DNA: TGTGCCACCAGTGGACAGGGGCCCTACGAGCAGTACTTC
V: TRBV7-8; D: -; size: -; J: TRBJ1-6; CDR3: CASSPDGPAEPNSPLHF; DNA: TGTGCCAGCAGCCCCGACGGACCAGCAGAACCCAATTCACCCCTCCACTTT
V: TRBV15; D: -; size: few; J: TRBJ2-1; CDR3: CATSRDDGVPSYNEQFF; DNA: TGTGCCACCAGCAGAGATGATGGGGTCCCCTCCTACAATGAGCAGTTCTTC
V: TRBV30; D: -; size: -; J: TRBJ2-2; CDR3: CAYAGQPANTGELFF; DNA: TGTGCCTATGCGGGACAGCCAGCGAACACCGGGGAGCTGTTTTTT
V: TRBV29-1; D: TRBD1; size: few; J: TRBJ2-7; CDR3: CSVYRTGGLEQYF; DNA: TGCAGCGTTTACCGGACAGGGGGTCTCGAGCAGTACTTC
V: TRBV7-2; D: -; size: once; J: TRBJ2-1; CDR3: CASSLAWRPTTNNEQFF; DNA: TGTGCCAGCAGCTTAGCGTGGCGGCCCACAACAAACAATGAGCAGTTCTTC
V: TRBV12-3/TRBV12-4; D: -; size: -; J: TRBJ1-2; CDR3: CASSPTDNYGYTF; DNA: TGTGCCAGCAGTCCGACCGACAACTATGGCTACACCTTC
V: TRBV20-1; D: -; size: many; J: TRBJ2-2; CDR3: CSARGTSRTGELFF; DNA: TGCAGTGCTAGGGGGACCTCCCGCACCGGGGAGCTGTTTTTT
V: TRBV5-1; D: -; size: -; J: TRBJ2-7; CDR3: CASSLEWGDTYEQYF; DNA: TGCGCCAGCAGCTTGGAGTGGGGGGATACCTACGAGCAGTACTTC
V: TRBV7-2; D: -; size: -; J: TRBJ2-1; CDR3: CASSFYAGIGYNEQFF; DNA: TGTGCCAGCAGCTTCTATGCGGGGATAGGTTACAATGAGCAGTTCTTC
V: TRBV18; D: TRBD1; size: -; J: TRBJ2-5; CDR3: CASSPRVRTGVFGKEETQYF; DNA: TGTGCCAGCTCACCAAGAGTAAGGACAGGGGTGTTCGGCAAGGAAGAGACCCAGTACTTC
V: TRBV28; D: -; size: -; J: TRBJ2-7; CDR3: CASSLKRDFRYEQYF; DNA: TGTGCCAGCAGTTTAAAAAGGGACTTTCGGTACGAGCAGTACTTC
V: TRBV20-1; D: -; size: -; J: TRBJ1-5; CDR3: CSAKRWAALDQPQHF; DNA: TGCAGTGCTAAGCGGTGGGCAGCCCTAGATCAGCCCCAGCATTTT
V: TRBV7-9; D: -; size: -; J: TRBJ2-1; CDR3: CASSPLRTSLNEQFF; DNA: TGTGCCAGCAGCCCCCTTAGGACAAGCCTCAATGAGCAGTTCTTC
V: TRBV27; D: -; size: many; J: TRBJ2-7; CDR3: CASSLSGPYEQYF; DNA: TGCGCCAGCAGCTTGTCGGGCCCTTACGAGCAGTACTTC
V: TRBV10-3; D: -; size: -; J: TRBJ2-7; CDR3: CAISELGYYEQYF; DNA: TGTGCCATCAGTGAGCTGGGTTACTACGAGCAGTACTTC
V: TRBV20-1; D: -; size: -; J: TRBJ2-5; CDR3: CSASPRVPSRETQYF; DNA: TGCAGTGCTTCCCCCCGGGTACCCTCCCGAGAGACCCAGTACTTC
V: TRBV5-5; D: -; size: -; J: TRBJ2-7; CDR3: CASSRTAMHEQYF; DNA: TGTGCCAGCAGCCGGACTGCAATGCACGAGCAGTACTTC
V: TRBV3-1; D: TRBD2; size: few; J: TRBJ2-7; CDR3: CASSQGLAGIYEQYF; DNA: TGTGCCAGCAGCCAAGGACTAGCGGGGATCTACGAGCAGTACTTC
V: TRBV5-6; D: -; size: few; J: TRBJ2-3; CDR3: CASSLFPRGTDTQYF; DNA: TGTGCCAGCAGCTTGTTTCCGCGGGGAACAGATACGCAGTATTTT
V: TRBV24-1; D: TRBD2; size: -; J: TRBJ2-5; CDR3: CATSEGIAGAQETQYF; DNA: TGTGCCACCAGTGAAGGAATAGCGGGGGCGCAAGAGACCCAGTACTTC
V: TRBV28; D: -; size: few; J: TRBJ2-7; CDR3: CASKKGTTLYEQYF; DNA: TGTGCCAGCAAGAAAGGCACAACCCTCTACGAGCAGTACTTC
V: TRBV27; D: -; size: few; J: TRBJ2-1; CDR3: CASRSLWGTYNEQFF; DNA: TGTGCCAGCAGATCCCTCTGGGGGACCTACAATGAGCAGTTCTTC
V: TRBV12-3/TRBV12-4; D: TRBD1; size: -; J: TRBJ1-2; CDR3: CASKGTVYGYTF; DNA: TGTGCCAGCAAAGGGACAGTCTATGGCTACACCTTC
V: TRBV5-1; D: -; size: few; J: TRBJ1-1; CDR3: CASSPFDSRNTEAFF; DNA: TGCGCCAGCAGCCCCTTCGACAGTCGGAACACTGAAGCTTTCTTT
V: TRBV28; D: TRBD2; size: few; J: TRBJ2-7; CDR3: CASSMRGAPYEQYF; DNA: TGTGCCAGCAGTATGCGGGGGGCTCCCTACGAGCAGTACTTC
V: TRBV6-2/TRBV6-3; D: TRBD1; size: -; J: TRBJ2-7; CDR3: CASSVAGQGPHEQYF; DNA: TGTGCCAGCAGTGTCGCGGGACAGGGGCCCCACGAGCAGTACTTC
V: TRBV29-1; D: -; size: few; J: TRBJ2-7; CDR3: CSALWGSYEQYF; DNA: TGCAGCGCTTTGTGGGGGTCCTACGAGCAGTACTTC
V: TRBV7-2; D: TRBD2; size: -; J: TRBJ2-3; CDR3: CASSLGAGTSTDTQYF; DNA: TGTGCCAGCAGCTTGGGAGCGGGGACCAGCACAGATACGCAGTATTTT
V: TRBV12-3/TRBV12-4; D: -; size: -; J: TRBJ1-1; CDR3: CASSPTVANTEAFF; DNA: TGTGCCAGCAGCCCGACAGTGGCGAACACTGAAGCTTTCTTT
V: TRBV27; D: -; size: few; J: TRBJ1-4; CDR3: CASSSWGSGEKLFF; DNA: TGTGCCAGCAGTTCTTGGGGGTCGGGTGAAAAACTGTTTTTT
V: TRBV12-3/TRBV12-4; D: -; size: -; J: TRBJ2-3; CDR3: CASSWGWAVTKDTQYF; DNA: TGTGCCAGCAGCTGGGGTTGGGCGGTCACTAAGGATACGCAGTATTTT
V: TRBV5-1; D: -; size: -; J: TRBJ1-1; CDR3: CASSAGGGSFTNTEAFF; DNA: TGCGCCAGCAGCGCCGGGGGAGGGAGTTTTACGAACACTGAAGCTTTCTTT
V: TRBV12-3/TRBV12-4; D: -; size: -; J: TRBJ1-1; CDR3: CASTRAMNAFF; DNA: TGTGCCAGCACGAGGGCCATGAACGCTTTCTTT
V: TRBV12-3/TRBV12-4; D: -; size: -; J: TRBJ1-3; CDR3: CASSLNGHRNTIYF; DNA: TGTGCCAGCAGTTTAAACGGGCACAGAAACACCATATATTTT
V: TRBV27; D: -; size: -; J: TRBJ2-3; CDR3: CASSLGGPQDTQYF; DNA: TGTGCCAGCAGTTTAGGGGGGCCCCAGGATACGCAGTATTTT
V: TRBV28; D: TRBD1; size: few; J: TRBJ1-5; CDR3: CASSGPETGAGNQPQHF; DNA: TGTGCCAGCAGTGGCCCTGAGACAGGGGCGGGCAATCAGCCCCAGCATTTT
V: TRBV7-6; D: TRBD2; size: -; J: TRBJ2-7; CDR3: CASIILAGAYEQYF; DNA: TGTGCCAGCATCATACTAGCGGGGGCCTACGAGCAGTACTTC
V: TRBV20-1; D: -; size: few; J: TRBJ2-5; CDR3: CSARGEYQETQYF; DNA: TGCAGTGCGAGGGGGGAGTACCAAGAGACCCAGTACTTC
V: TRBV9; D: -; size: few; J: TRBJ2-6; CDR3: CASSDLGANVLTF; DNA: TGTGCCAGCAGCGACCTGGGGGCCAACGTCCTGACTTTC
V: TRBV6-6; D: -; size: few; J: TRBJ1-1; CDR3: CASSKDRNEAFF; DNA: TGTGCCAGCAGTAAAGACAGAAATGAAGCTTTCTTT
V: TRBV7-9; D: -; size: -; J: TRBJ2-7; CDR3: CASSLERGHYEQYF; DNA: TGTGCCAGCAGCTTAGAACGGGGGCATTACGAGCAGTACTTC
V: TRBV4-3; D: TRBD2; size: -; J: TRBJ2-1; CDR3: CASSQLTLAGNSYNEQFF; DNA: TGCGCCAGCAGCCAACTGACCTTAGCGGGGAACTCCTACAATGAGCAGTTCTTC
V: TRBV7-6; D: TRBD2; size: few; J: TRBJ2-2; CDR3: CASSPQGGANTGELFF; DNA: TGTGCCAGCAGCCCTCAGGGAGGGGCGAACACCGGGGAGCTGTTTTTT
V: TRBV12-3/TRBV12-4; D: TRBD2; size: few; J: TRBJ2-1; CDR3: CASSLLAGDQFF; DNA: TGTGCCAGCAGTTTACTAGCGGGGGATCAGTTCTTC
V: TRBV20-1; D: -; size: -; J: TRBJ2-6; CDR3: CSARAAAGLSGANVLTF; DNA: TGCAGTGCTAGAGCTGCGGCGGGGTTATCTGGGGCCAACGTCCTGACTTTC
V: TRBV5-6; D: TRBD1; size: many; J: TRBJ2-2; CDR3: CASSLGQGVPGELFF; DNA: TGTGCCAGCAGCTTGGGGCAGGGGGTACCCGGGGAGCTGTTTTTT
V: TRBV7-2; D: -; size: many; J: TRBJ2-1; CDR3: CASSLDGAYNEQFF; DNA: TGTGCCAGCAGCTTAGACGGTGCCTACAATGAGCAGTTCTTC
V: TRBV6-5; D: -; size: -; J: TRBJ2-7; CDR3: CASSYSAGYEQYF; DNA: TGTGCCAGCAGTTACTCCGCGGGATACGAGCAGTACTTC